These 21 T cell receptor beta chains share one sample of origin, sequenced in a study of beta chain features in type 1 diabetes. The investigators reverse transcribed all of the isolated RNA, so they sequenced expressed TCRB transcripts. Assay used: immunoSEQ multiplex PCR; TCRdb lists only in-frame clones, some missing. The profile covers fewer than 20,000 clones, with approximately 45% appearing a single time and about 0.5% taken by the ten largest. The specimen sequenced was stem cell memory CD4+ T cells from blood. Receptors originate from a middle-aged woman in good health.

This clone has a handful of counts. Here the CDR3 reads CASSREDRVQTQYF. CDR3 bases: TGTGCCAGCAGCCGCGAGGATAGAGTTCAGACCCAGTACTTC. This sequence joins TRBV4-2 and TRBJ2-5; no reliable D call. This CDR3 region has 14 residues. V gave up 4 bases and J gave up 6 bases, with 15 bases separating them. Looked up from germline, CDR1 is LGHNA and CDR2 is YNFKEQ.

The chain employs TRBV10-2 and TRBJ1-6; D perhaps matches TRBD1 (6 bases). The CDR3 extends over 15 amino acids. V gave up 1 base and J gave up 5 bases, with 9 bases separating them. Germline V lookup: CDR1 WSHSY, CDR2 SAAADI. As DNA, the CDR3 is TGCGCCAGCAGTGAGTTTAGGACAGATAATTCACCCCTCCACTTT. It yields the protein CASSEFRTDNSPLHF.

In its sample, this clone was seen a few times. This chain connects TRBV18 to TRBJ2-7; D gene unclear. The CDR3 totals 13 residues. The germline V gene has CDR1 KGHSH and CDR2 LQKENI. The V end was cut by 0 bases, the J end by 4 bases, with 7 bases between. The CDR3, as DNA: TGTGCCAGCTCACCACCGGGCCTTTACGAGCAGTACTTC. The encoded protein is CASSPPGLYEQYF.

This clone was seen only once. The gene calls are TRBV5-1 and TRBJ1-6; D unclear. V lost 4 bases, J lost 7 bases, and 9 bases lay in between. The CDR3 sequence is 13 residues long. Germline values: CDR1 SGHRS, CDR2 YFSETQ. The CDR3 coding sequence is TGCGCCAGCAGCCTAGGGAGCAATTCACCCCTCCACTTT. Encoded protein: CASSLGSNSPLHF.

J is TRBJ1-6 and V is TRBV25-1, with 7 bases fitting TRBD1. Germline trimming cut 6 bases from V and 4 bases from J; bases unmatched to any gene: 3. The CDR3 extends over 14 amino acids. Germline-derived CDR1 and CDR2 are MGHDK and SYGVNS. The CDR3 reads CASRETGYNSPLHF. CDR3 nucleotides: TGTGCCAGCAGGGAGACAGGGTATAATTCACCCCTCCACTTT.

The chain is built from TRBV11-2 and TRBJ2-7; 7 nucleotides line up with TRBD1. The CDR3 is 15 amino acids. From germline, CDR1 is SGHAT and CDR2 FQNNGV. V was pared by 3 bases and J by 0 bases, with 5 bases of the junction left unmatched. The CDR3 bases are TGTGCCAGCAGCTTGGAACGGGACAGCTCCTACGAGCAGTACTTC. This encodes CASSLERDSSYEQYF.

Only a few counts were recorded for this clone. J is TRBJ2-5 and V is TRBV7-2, with TRBD2 matching over 7 bases. The CDR3 is 14 amino acids. The germline CDR1 and CDR2 sequences are SGHTA and FQGNSA. V trimming: 1 base; J trimming: 8 bases; junction bases outside the gene matches: 7. The CDR3 coding sequence is TGTGCCAGCAGCTTAGGAGCGGGGTGGGCAACCCAGTACTTC. This codes for CASSLGAGWATQYF.

This chain connects TRBV10-3 to TRBJ1-5; 8 positions agree with TRBD1. This CDR3 has 17 residues. In germline, CDR1 is ENHRY, CDR2 SYGVKD. J gave up 3 bases and V 6 bases, and 13 bases lay outside the gene matches. This CDR3 is CAISDILRRGHNQPQHF. The CDR3 DNA sequence: TGTGCCATCAGCGACATACTTCGCAGGGGGCACAATCAGCCCCAGCATTTT.

This chain connects TRBV11-3 to TRBJ2-1, with 8 bases aligning to TRBD1. After removal of 8 bases from V and 4 bases from J, the junction contained 10 bases not matched to a gene. Germline loops: CDR1 SGHNT, CDR2 YENEEA. The CDR3 sequence is 15 residues long. This CDR3 reads CASRRLRTGYNEQFF. The CDR3 nucleotides read TGTGCCAGCCGCCGTCTGCGGACAGGGTACAATGAGCAGTTCTTC.

This clone is labeled as medium-sized (0.01 to 0.1%). The chain has TRBV10-3 and TRBJ1-4; perhaps TRBD1 as D (5 bases). Germline loops: CDR1 ENHRY, CDR2 SYGVKD. The CDR3 loop spans 13 amino acids. V dropped 3 bases and J dropped 8 bases, with 10 bases sitting between them. CDR3 bases: TGTGCCATCAGTGACAGGGTCGGGGAAAAACTGTTTTTT. It encodes CAISDRVGEKLFF.

This clone was seen more than once but under ten times. The rearrangement uses TRBV7-9 and TRBJ1-2, with 10 bases identical to TRBD1. This CDR3 region has 16 residues. Losses at the gene ends were 3 bases for V and 5 bases for J; bases not matched to a gene: 9. Per germline, CDR1 SEHNR and CDR2 FQNEAQ (reference sequence). The CDR3 DNA follows: TGTGCCAGCAGCTTTCCCCGGGACAGGGGACGTTATGGCTACACCTTC. This codes for CASSFPRDRGRYGYTF. Combining the CDR3 with reference TRBV7-9 and TRBJ1-2 gives the whole variable domain DTGVSQNPRHKITKRGQNVTFRCDPISEHNRLYWYRQTLGQGPEFLTYFQNEAQLEKSRLLSDRFSAERPKGSFSTLEIQRTEQGDSAMYLCASSFPRDRGRYGYTFGSGTRLTVV.

J is TRBJ2-7 and V is TRBV6-1; 9 positions match TRBD2. CDR1 and CDR2 (germline): MNHNS, SASEGT. The CDR3 is 15 amino acids. V lost 6 bases to trimming and J lost 3 bases; unmatched junction nucleotides: 9. CDR3 residues: CASSPLRGGLYEQYF. The CDR3 coding sequence is TGTGCCAGCAGCCCCTTGCGGGGGGGCCTCTACGAGCAGTACTTC.

The J gene is TRBJ2-2, the V gene TRBV7-9; TRBD2 agrees at 7 bases. There are 16 residues in the CDR3. Germline V gene data show CDR1 as SEHNR and CDR2 as FQNEAQ (reference sequence). V shed 5 bases, J shed 0 bases, and the junction held 6 bases outside the gene matches. The CDR3 loop reads CASSPSTSTNTGELFF. The CDR3 DNA follows: TGTGCCAGCAGCCCCTCGACTAGCACGAACACCGGGGAGCTGTTTTTT.

This clone was found a few times. The rearrangement links TRBV2 to TRBJ2-5; tentatively, D is TRBD1 (7 bases). The J call may not be correct, given that the DNA end is closer to TRBJ2-7. Germline V gene data show CDR1 as SNHLY and CDR2 as FYNNEI. The CDR3 covers 14 residues. The CDR3: CASGGQTGTNEQYF. DNA of the CDR3: TGTGCCAGCGGGGGGCAGACAGGGACGAACGAGCAGTACTTC.

The genes are TRBV12-5 and TRBJ2-5, with D perhaps TRBD2 (6 bases). Trimming removed 4 bases at V and 7 bases at J, with 13 bases between. The CDR3 extends over 13 amino acids. CDR1 is LGHNT, CDR2 FRNRAP, per germline. The DNA of the CDR3 is TGTGCTAGTGGTTCGTCAGCGGGCGGGACCCAGTACTTC. It is translated as CASGSSAGGTQYF.

The J gene is TRBJ1-3, the V gene TRBV5-1; 7 bases are shared with TRBD1. CDR1 and CDR2 from the germline V gene are SGHRS and YFSETQ. The length of the CDR3 is 16 residues. With V trimmed by 4 bases and J by 0 bases, 7 bases remained unmatched. CDR3 coding DNA: TGCGCCAGCAGCCCAAGGGACAGCAACTCTGGAAACACCATATATTTT. Amino acid sequence: CASSPRDSNSGNTIYF.

CDR3 sequence: CASSLAPGRDSPLHF. The CDR3 region has the DNA TGCGCCAGCAGCTTGGCCCCGGGGAGGGATTCACCCCTCCACTTT. The chain recombines TRBV5-1 with TRBJ1-6, with D unresolved. Germline CDR1 and CDR2: SGHRS and YFSETQ. CDR3 length equals 15 residues. Between the trimmed V and J ends, which lost 0 bases and 8 bases, there was a span of 12 bases.

This clone was counted only a few times. The CDR3 region is CASSLGESAQYF. The CDR3 DNA follows: TGTGCCAGCAGCTTGGGAGAATCGGCGCAGTATTTT. The chain has TRBV5-6 and TRBJ2-3, with D hard to call. Germline CDR1 reads SGHDT; CDR2 reads YYEEEE. The ends were cut back, 0 bases at V and 10 bases at J, with 9 bases in the middle. This CDR3 is built from 12 residues.

This clone has a handful of counts. The chain is built from TRBV9 and TRBJ2-1; TRBD2 matches 11 bases. The CDR3 is 16 amino acids. In germline, CDR1 is SGDLS, CDR2 YYNGEE. The trim removed 4 bases at V and 8 bases at J, leaving 11 bases unmatched. DNA for the CDR3: TGTGCCAGCAGCTATCAAGGACTAGCGGGCACGCATGAGCAGTTCTTC. It specifies CASSYQGLAGTHEQFF.

The chain couples TRBV19 to TRBJ1-1; TRBD1 aligns across 7 bases. V gave up 7 bases and J gave up 0 bases; unmatched junction bases: 5. The germline V gene has CDR1 LNHDA and CDR2 SQIVND (reference sequence). The CDR3 is 14 residues long. CDR3 sequence: CASMTGWMNTEAFF. For the CDR3, the DNA is TGTGCCAGTATGACAGGGTGGATGAACACTGAAGCTTTCTTT.

This clone was seen only a few times. The chain employs TRBV2 and TRBJ2-2, with a possible D match to TRBD1 (6 bases). V dropped 7 bases and J dropped 1 base, with 10 bases sitting between them. This CDR3 spans 14 amino acids. CDR1 and CDR2 (germline): SNHLY, FYNNEI. The CDR3 loop reads CASTRQENTGELFF. The CDR3 region has the DNA TGTGCCAGCACCCGACAGGAGAACACCGGGGAGCTGTTTTTT.